The 19 T cell receptor beta chains reported below all come from one sample, sequenced in a study of response to subunit inactivated influenza vaccine. Via MiXCR, TCRdb re-called the RT-PCR reads, giving one row per CDR3 protein. The data hold hundreds of thousands of distinct CDR3 sequences, with approximately 15% observed a single time. The specimen was PBMCs from blood, collected 14 to 15 days before vaccination. All receptors derive from a man between 45 and 60 years old who received an inactivated influenza vaccine.

This clonotype was observed a few times. V gene TRBV24-1 combines with J gene TRBJ2-1; 7 bases agree with TRBD1. Germline CDR1 reads KGHDR; CDR2 reads SFDVKD. This CDR3 region has 17 residues. With 4 bases clipped from V and 2 bases from J, the junction kept 10 bases outside the gene matches. CDR3 protein: CATSDRTDRDPYNEQFF. DNA for the CDR3: TGTGCCACCAGTGACCGAACCGACAGGGATCCCTACAATGAGCAGTTCTTC.

There are a few counts of this clonotype. This sequence joins TRBV18 and TRBJ2-2, with 9 bases that match TRBD1. With 3 bases clipped from V and 0 bases from J, the junction kept 5 bases outside the gene matches. The CDR3 covers 17 residues. Looked up from germline, CDR1 is KGHSH and CDR2 is LQKENI. The CDR3 loop reads CASSPGTGLSNTGELFF. The CDR3 nucleotides are TGTGCCAGCTCACCCGGGACAGGGCTCTCGAACACCGGGGAGCTGTTTTTT.

This clonotype was counted between two and nine times. The gene calls are TRBV2 and TRBJ1-2; 10 nucleotides match TRBD1. This CDR3 has 12 residues. Per the germline V gene, CDR1 is SNHLY and CDR2 is FYNNEI. J was trimmed by 7 bases and V by 5 bases; bases with no gene match: 1. The CDR3 here is CASSWDRGGYTF. CDR3 nucleotides: TGTGCCAGCAGTTGGGACAGGGGTGGCTACACCTTC.

This clonotype was counted a few times. The rearrangement uses TRBV15 and TRBJ2-3, with 8 nucleotides matching TRBD1. This CDR3 is built from 16 residues. CDR1 LNHNV and CDR2 YYDKDF come from the germline V gene (reference sequence). Losses at the gene ends were 4 bases for V and 1 base for J; bases not matched to a gene: 7. The CDR3: CATSKGRQGRTDTQYF. In DNA form, the CDR3 reads TGTGCCACCAGCAAAGGTCGACAGGGGCGCACAGATACGCAGTATTTT.

This clonotype was found a few times. The chain links TRBV5-8 to TRBJ2-1, with D maybe TRBD2 (6 bases). This CDR3 contains 15 residues. Deletions cut 0 bases from V and 4 bases from J, with 11 bases between. The germline V gene has CDR1 SGHTS and CDR2 YDEGEE. CDR3 sequence reads: CASSLGGGKYNEQFF. CDR3 sequence (DNA): TGTGCCAGCAGCTTGGGTGGCGGGAAATACAATGAGCAGTTCTTC.

This clonotype occurred a few times. The chain couples TRBV12-3 or TRBV12-4 to TRBJ1-5; 9 bases are a match to TRBD1. The ends lost 6 bases at V and 6 bases at J; junction bases unmatched: 9. The CDR3 sequence is 15 residues long. CDR3 sequence reads: CASRSTGGDGQPQHF. CDR3 bases: TGTGCCAGCAGGTCTACAGGGGGCGACGGTCAGCCCCAGCATTTT.

This clonotype was recorded a few times. The CDR3: CASSPEGLSSYNEQFF. CDR3 DNA sequence: TGCGCCAGCAGCCCGGAGGGGTTGTCGTCCTACAATGAGCAGTTCTTC. The chain carries TRBV4-1 and TRBJ2-1; a possible D gene is TRBD2 (6 bases). Germline V gene data show CDR1 as MGHRA and CDR2 as YSYEKL. V was cut by 4 bases and J by 1 base, with 14 bases left in between. CDR3 length equals 16 residues.

In its sample, this clonotype was seen a few times. The chain carries TRBV7-9 and TRBJ2-3, with D uncertain. CDR1 is SEHNR and CDR2 is FQNEAQ in the germline V gene (reference sequence). V lost 5 bases and J 2 bases, leaving 11 bases between the germline ends. The CDR3 consists of 14 residues. The DNA for the CDR3 is TGTGCCAGCAGCCTCACCACGCCCACAGATACGCAGTATTTT. As protein: CASSLTTPTDTQYF.

This clonotype was observed a few times. The chain combines TRBV5-1 with TRBJ2-7; possible D gene TRBD1, 6 bases. Per germline, CDR1 SGHRS and CDR2 YFSETQ. CDR3 length equals 13 residues. V lost 1 base to trimming and J lost 6 bases, with 11 bases between them. In DNA form, the CDR3 reads TGCGCCAGCAGCTTGTGGGGGCAGAGCGAGCAGTACTTC. Its protein is CASSLWGQSEQYF.

This clonotype was counted between two and nine times. This rearrangement joins TRBV10-3 to TRBJ2-1; D could derive from TRBD1 or TRBD2 (6 bases each). Germline loops: CDR1 ENHRY, CDR2 SYGVKD. Trimming took off 10 bases at V and 1 base at J, with 14 bases between the two ends. There are 14 residues in the CDR3. The CDR3 coding sequence is TGTGCCACCCTCGGGGGCTGGTCCTACAATGAGCAGTTCTTC. Residues: CATLGGWSYNEQFF.

V usage is TRBV20-1 and J usage is TRBJ2-1, with D maybe TRBD2 (7 bases). Trimming removed 3 bases at V and 8 bases at J, with 17 bases between. The germline CDR1 and CDR2 sequences are DFQATT and SNEGSKA (reference sequence). The CDR3 covers 14 residues. The CDR3 loop reads CSASETSRGDEQFF. Written as DNA, the CDR3 is TGCAGTGCTAGCGAGACTAGCAGGGGAGATGAGCAGTTCTTC.

The gene calls are TRBV29-1 and TRBJ1-2, with 9 positions matching TRBD1. This CDR3 contains 16 residues. The ends lost 0 bases at V and 6 bases at J; junction bases unmatched: 11. Germline V gene sequence: CDR1 SQVTM, CDR2 ANQGSEA. The CDR3 is CSVEEVTGTGNHGYTF. The CDR3 nucleotides read TGCAGCGTTGAAGAGGTAACCGGGACAGGGAATCATGGCTACACCTTC.

This clonotype has only a few counts. The V gene is TRBV7-2, the J gene TRBJ2-7; TRBD1 matches 8 bases. This CDR3 region has 15 residues. V lost 5 bases to trimming and J lost 2 bases; unmatched junction nucleotides: 8. CDR1 and CDR2 (germline): SGHTA, FQGNSA. Here the CDR3 reads CASSQTGERAYEQYF. The CDR3 bases are TGTGCCAGCAGCCAGACAGGGGAACGGGCCTACGAGCAGTACTTC.

The chain's CDR3 is CASSEGRVLQETQYF. The CDR3 DNA reads TGTGCCAGCAGTGAAGGCAGGGTCCTCCAAGAGACCCAGTACTTC. This chain links TRBV25-1 with TRBJ2-5; a weak D match, TRBD1 (5 bases). This CDR3 is built from 15 residues. Germline lookup yields CDR1 MGHDK and CDR2 SYGVNS. The V gene lost 2 bases and the J gene lost 1 base, with 11 bases spanning the gap.

There are a few counts of this clonotype. This chain uses TRBV6-9 with TRBJ2-7; TRBD2 aligns across 14 bases. CDR1 is MNHGY, CDR2 SVAAGI, per germline. CDR3 length: 16 residues. The V and J ends lost 6 bases and 5 bases, in that order; junction bases with no gene match: 9. The CDR3: CASRPGTSGRINEQYF. CDR3 bases: TGTGCCAGCAGACCCGGGACTAGCGGGAGAATCAACGAGCAGTACTTC.

With regard to this clonotype: The conserved phenylalanine or tryptophan normally closing the CDR3 is absent here, so this likely arose from a read error. The rearrangement uses TRBV2 and TRBJ2-7; perhaps TRBD1 as D (6 bases). Germline CDR1 SNHLY, CDR2 FYNNEI. The CDR3 contains 18 residues. V was shortened by 6 bases and J by 2 bases, with 26 bases between the two germline ends. This CDR3 is CASRERRTRTDQTYEQYI. The CDR3 nucleotides read TGTGCCAGCAGAGAACGAAGAACCCGGACAGACCAAACCTACGAGCAGTACATC.

This chain uses TRBV15 with TRBJ2-7; D tentatively reads TRBD1 or TRBD2 (5 bases each). CDR1 is LNHNV and CDR2 is YYDKDF in the germline V gene (reference sequence). This CDR3 spans 15 amino acids. The V gene lost 0 bases and the J gene lost 3 bases, with 12 bases spanning the gap. The DNA of the CDR3 is TGTGCCACCAGCAGAGATCGAGGGGCGGGCTACGAGCAGTACTTC. This sequence encodes CATSRDRGAGYEQYF. Full variable domain (rest looked up from reference TRBV15 and TRBJ2-7): DAMVIQNPRYQVTQFGKPVTLSCSQTLNHNVMYWYQQKSSQAPKLLFHYYDKDFNNEADTPDNFQSRRPNTSFCFLDIRSPGLGDTAMYLCATSRDRGAGYEQYFGPGTRLTVT.

The V gene is TRBV6-1, the J gene TRBJ2-3; TRBD2 aligns across 8 bases. V dropped 5 bases and J dropped 0; count of bases not matched to a gene: 16. CDR3 size: 19 residues. Germline V lookup: CDR1 MNHNS, CDR2 SASEGT. In DNA, the CDR3 is TGTGCCAGCAGTAAGCCTGAGCGGGGGCCCCACCTTAGCACAGATACGCAGTATTTT. Translation: CASSKPERGPHLSTDTQYF.

This clonotype has a handful of counts. The chain employs TRBV20-1 and TRBJ2-7; D is tentatively TRBD1 or TRBD2 (5 bases each). Between the trimmed V and J ends, which lost 0 bases and 2 bases, there was a span of 8 bases. The CDR3 loop spans 13 amino acids. The germline CDR1 and CDR2 sequences are DFQATT and SNEGSKA (reference sequence). The CDR3 is CSARDPGPYEQYF. The CDR3 nucleotides read TGCAGTGCTAGAGACCCGGGGCCCTACGAGCAGTACTTC.